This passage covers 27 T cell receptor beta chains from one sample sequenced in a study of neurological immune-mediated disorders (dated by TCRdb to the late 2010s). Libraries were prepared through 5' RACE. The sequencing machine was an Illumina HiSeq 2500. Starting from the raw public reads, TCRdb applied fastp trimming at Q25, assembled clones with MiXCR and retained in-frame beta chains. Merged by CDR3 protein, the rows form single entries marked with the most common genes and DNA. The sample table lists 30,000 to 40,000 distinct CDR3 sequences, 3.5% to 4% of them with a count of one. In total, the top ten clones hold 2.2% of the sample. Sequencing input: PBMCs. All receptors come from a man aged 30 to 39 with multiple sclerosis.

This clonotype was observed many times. The CDR3 region has the DNA TGCAGCGTTGAGGGTAGCTCTGGAAACACCATATATTTT. This codes for CSVEGSSGNTIYF. The J gene is TRBJ1-3, the V gene TRBV29-1, with D hard to call. The ends were cut back, 3 bases at V and 0 bases at J, with 6 bases in the middle. The germline V gene encodes CDR1 SQVTM and CDR2 ANQGSEA. This CDR3 comprises 13 residues.

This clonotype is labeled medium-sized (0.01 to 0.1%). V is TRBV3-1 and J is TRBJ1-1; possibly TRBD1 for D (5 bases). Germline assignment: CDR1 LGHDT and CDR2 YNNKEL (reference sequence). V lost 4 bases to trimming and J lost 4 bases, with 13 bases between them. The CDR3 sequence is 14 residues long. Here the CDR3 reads CASSLRQGGTEAFF. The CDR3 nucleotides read TGTGCCAGCAGCCTACGGCAGGGCGGCACTGAAGCTTTCTTT.

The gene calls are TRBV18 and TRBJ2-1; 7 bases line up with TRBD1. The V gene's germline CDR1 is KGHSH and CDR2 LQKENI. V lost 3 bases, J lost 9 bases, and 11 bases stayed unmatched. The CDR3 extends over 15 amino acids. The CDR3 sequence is CASSPQRTGPGEQFF. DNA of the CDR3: TGTGCCAGCTCACCGCAGCGGACAGGCCCGGGTGAGCAGTTCTTC.

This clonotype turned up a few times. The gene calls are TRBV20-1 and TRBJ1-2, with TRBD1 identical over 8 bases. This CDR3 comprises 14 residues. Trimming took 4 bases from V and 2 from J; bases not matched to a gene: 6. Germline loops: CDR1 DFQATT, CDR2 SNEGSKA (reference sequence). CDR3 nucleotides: TGCAGTGCTACTAACAGGGGGGTGAACTATGGCTACACCTTC. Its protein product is CSATNRGVNYGYTF.

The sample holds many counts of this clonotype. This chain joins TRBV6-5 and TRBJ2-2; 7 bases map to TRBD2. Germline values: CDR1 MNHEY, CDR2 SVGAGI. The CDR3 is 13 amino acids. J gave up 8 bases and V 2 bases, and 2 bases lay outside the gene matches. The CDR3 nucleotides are TGTGCCAGCAGTTACGGGGGGGTGGGGGAGCTGTTTTTT. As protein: CASSYGGVGELFF.

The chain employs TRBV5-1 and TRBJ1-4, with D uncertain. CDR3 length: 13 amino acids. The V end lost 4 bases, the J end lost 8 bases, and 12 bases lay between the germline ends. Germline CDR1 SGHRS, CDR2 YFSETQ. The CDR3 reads CASSREIREKLFF. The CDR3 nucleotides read TGCGCCAGCAGCCGGGAAATAAGGGAAAAACTGTTTTTT.

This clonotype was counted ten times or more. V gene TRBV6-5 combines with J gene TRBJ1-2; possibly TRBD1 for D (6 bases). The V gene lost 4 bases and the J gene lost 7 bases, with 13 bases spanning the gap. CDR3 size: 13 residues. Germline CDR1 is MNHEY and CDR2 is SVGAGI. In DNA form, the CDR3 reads TGTGCCAGCAGTTCGCAGGGGAGGAGTGGCTACACCTTC. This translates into CASSSQGRSGYTF.

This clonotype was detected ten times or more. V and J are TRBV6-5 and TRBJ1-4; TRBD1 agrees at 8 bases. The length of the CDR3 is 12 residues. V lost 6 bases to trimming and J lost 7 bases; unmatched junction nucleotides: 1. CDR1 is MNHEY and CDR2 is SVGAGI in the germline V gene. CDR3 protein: CASSDRGEKLFF. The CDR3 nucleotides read TGTGCCAGCAGCGACAGGGGTGAAAAACTGTTTTTT.

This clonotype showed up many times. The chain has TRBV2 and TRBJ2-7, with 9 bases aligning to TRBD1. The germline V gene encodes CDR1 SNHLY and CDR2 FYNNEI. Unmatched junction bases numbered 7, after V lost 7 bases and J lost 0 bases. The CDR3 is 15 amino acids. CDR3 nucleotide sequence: TGTGCCAGCAAGCCGGGACAGGGAACCTCCTACGAGCAGTACTTC. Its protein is CASKPGQGTSYEQYF.

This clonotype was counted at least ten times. For the CDR3, the DNA is TGTGCCAGCAGCCAACAGGCTAGTAATGAAAAACTGTTTTTT. It codes for CASSQQASNEKLFF. This rearrangement joins TRBV7-6 to TRBJ1-4; the D gene is possibly TRBD1 (5 bases). Trimming shortened V by 5 bases and J by 4 bases, and 11 bases separated the two germline ends. This CDR3 is built from 14 residues. The germline gives CDR1 SGHVS, CDR2 FNYEAQ.

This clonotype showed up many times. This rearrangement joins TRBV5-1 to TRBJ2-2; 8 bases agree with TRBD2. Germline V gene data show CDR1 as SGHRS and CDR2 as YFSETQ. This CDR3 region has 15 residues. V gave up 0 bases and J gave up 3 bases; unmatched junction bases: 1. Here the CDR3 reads CASSLGLAYTGELFF. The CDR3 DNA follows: TGCGCCAGCAGCTTGGGACTAGCGTACACCGGGGAGCTGTTTTTT.

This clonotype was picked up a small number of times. Here the CDR3 reads CASSLYRWDTEAFF. The CDR3, as DNA: TGTGCCAGCAGCTTATATAGGTGGGACACTGAAGCTTTCTTT. The chain links TRBV7-2 to TRBJ1-1, with D uncertain. With 2 bases removed from V and 3 bases from J, the gap between germline ends came to 10 bases. CDR1 is SGHTA, CDR2 FQGNSA, per germline. This CDR3 has 14 amino acids.

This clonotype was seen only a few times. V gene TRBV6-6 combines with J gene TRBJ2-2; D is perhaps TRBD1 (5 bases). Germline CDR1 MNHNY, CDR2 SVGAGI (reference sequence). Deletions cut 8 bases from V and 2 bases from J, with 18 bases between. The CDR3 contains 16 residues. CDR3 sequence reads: CASLLFAGKNTGELFF. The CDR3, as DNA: TGTGCCAGCTTACTATTCGCAGGGAAAAACACCGGGGAGCTGTTTTTT.

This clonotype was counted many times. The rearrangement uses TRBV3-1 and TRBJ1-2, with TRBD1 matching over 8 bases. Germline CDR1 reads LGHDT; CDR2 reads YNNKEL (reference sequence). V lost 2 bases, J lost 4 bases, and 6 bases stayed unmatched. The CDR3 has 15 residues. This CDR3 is CASSQRGQGLYGYTF. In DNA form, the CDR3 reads TGTGCCAGCAGCCAAAGAGGACAGGGCCTCTATGGCTACACCTTC.

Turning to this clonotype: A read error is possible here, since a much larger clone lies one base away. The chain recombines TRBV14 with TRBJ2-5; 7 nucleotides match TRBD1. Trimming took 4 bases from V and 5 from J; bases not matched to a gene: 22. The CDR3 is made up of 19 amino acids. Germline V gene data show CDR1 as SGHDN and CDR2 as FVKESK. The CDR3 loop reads CASSLTAPGQIIRCETQYF. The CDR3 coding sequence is TGTGCCAGCAGCCTTACCGCACCGGGACAGATAATTCGGTGTGAGACCCAGTACTTC.

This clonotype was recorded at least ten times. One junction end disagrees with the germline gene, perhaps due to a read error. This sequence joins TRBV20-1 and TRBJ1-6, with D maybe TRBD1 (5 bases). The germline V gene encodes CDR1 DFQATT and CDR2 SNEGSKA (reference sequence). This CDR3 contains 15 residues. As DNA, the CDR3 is TGCAGTGCCCGGAAAGGGGTCTCCTATAATTCACCCCTCAACTTT. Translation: CSARKGVSYNSPLNF.

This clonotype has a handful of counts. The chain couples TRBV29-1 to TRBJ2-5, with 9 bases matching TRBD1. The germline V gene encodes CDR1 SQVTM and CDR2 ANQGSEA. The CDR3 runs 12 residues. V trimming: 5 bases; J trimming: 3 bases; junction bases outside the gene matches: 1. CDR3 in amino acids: CSVRQGEETQYF. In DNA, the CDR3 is TGCAGCGTTCGACAGGGGGAAGAGACCCAGTACTTC. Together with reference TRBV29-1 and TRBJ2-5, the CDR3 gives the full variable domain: SAVISQKPSRDICQRGTSLTIQCQVDSQVTMMFWYRQQPGQSLTLIATANQGSEATYESGFVIDKFPISRPNLTFSTLTVSNMSPEDSSIYLCSVRQGEETQYFGPGTRLLVL.

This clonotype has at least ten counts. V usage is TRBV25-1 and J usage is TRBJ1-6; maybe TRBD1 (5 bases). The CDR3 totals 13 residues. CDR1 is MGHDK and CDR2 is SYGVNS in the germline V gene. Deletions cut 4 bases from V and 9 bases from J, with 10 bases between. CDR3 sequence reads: CASSARGGSPLHF. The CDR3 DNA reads TGTGCCAGCAGTGCTCGGGGGGGTTCACCCCTCCACTTT.

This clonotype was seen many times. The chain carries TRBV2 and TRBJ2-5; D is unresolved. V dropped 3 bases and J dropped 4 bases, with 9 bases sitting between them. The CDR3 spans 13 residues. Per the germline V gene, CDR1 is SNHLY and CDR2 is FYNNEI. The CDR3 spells CASSEGWGETQYF. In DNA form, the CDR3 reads TGTGCCAGCAGTGAGGGGTGGGGAGAGACCCAGTACTTC.

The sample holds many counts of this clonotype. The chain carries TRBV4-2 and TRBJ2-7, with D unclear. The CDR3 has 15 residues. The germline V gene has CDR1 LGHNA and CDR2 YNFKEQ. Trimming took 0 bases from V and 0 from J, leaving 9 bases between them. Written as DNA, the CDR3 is TGTGCCAGCAGCCAAGAGCTGACGAGCTCCTACGAGCAGTACTTC. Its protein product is CASSQELTSSYEQYF.

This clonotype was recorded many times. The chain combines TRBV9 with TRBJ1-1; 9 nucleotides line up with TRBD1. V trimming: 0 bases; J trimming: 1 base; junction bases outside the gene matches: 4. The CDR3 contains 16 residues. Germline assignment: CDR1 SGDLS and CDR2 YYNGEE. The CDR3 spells CASSVAGTGQNTEAFF. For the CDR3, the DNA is TGTGCCAGCAGCGTAGCCGGGACAGGGCAGAACACTGAAGCTTTCTTT.

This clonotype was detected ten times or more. CDR3 bases: TGTGCCAGCAGCTTGGTGTCCCTAGGAATCACAGATACGCAGTATTTT. Translation gives CASSLVSLGITDTQYF. This chain uses TRBV5-5 with TRBJ2-3, with unresolved D. CDR1 and CDR2 (germline): SGHKS, YYEKEE (reference sequence). The CDR3 spans 16 residues. The V and J ends lost 0 bases and 2 bases respectively, with 13 bases between them. Complete variable domain (other parts from reference TRBV5-5 and TRBJ2-3): DAGVTQSPTHLIKTRGQQVTLRCSPISGHKSVSWYQQVLGQGPQFIFQYYEKEERGRGNFPDRFSARQFPNYSSELNVNALLLGDSALYLCASSLVSLGITDTQYFGPGTRLTVL.

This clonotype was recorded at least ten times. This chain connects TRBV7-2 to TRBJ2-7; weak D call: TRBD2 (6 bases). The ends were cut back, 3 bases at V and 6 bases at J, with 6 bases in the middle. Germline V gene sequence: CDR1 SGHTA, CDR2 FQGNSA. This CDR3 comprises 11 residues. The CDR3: CASSLTSEQYF. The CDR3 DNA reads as TGTGCCAGCAGCTTGACTAGCGAGCAGTACTTC.

The CDR3 nucleotides are TGTGCCACCAGCAGTACCCCACTAGCGGTAGAGGAGACCCAGTACTTC. Its protein product is CATSSTPLAVEETQYF. The V call is TRBV15, the J call TRBJ2-5; 8 bases agree with TRBD2. Germline CDR1 reads LNHNV; CDR2 reads YYDKDF (reference sequence). Germline trimming cut 3 bases from V and 5 bases from J; bases unmatched to any gene: 11. The length of the CDR3 is 16 residues.

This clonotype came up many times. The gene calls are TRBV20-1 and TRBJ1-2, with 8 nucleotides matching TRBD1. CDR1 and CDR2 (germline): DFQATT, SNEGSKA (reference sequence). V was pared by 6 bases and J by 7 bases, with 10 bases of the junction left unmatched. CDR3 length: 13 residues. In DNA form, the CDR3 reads TGCAGTGCGGGACTTACAGGGGGGGCTGGCTACACCTTC. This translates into CSAGLTGGAGYTF.

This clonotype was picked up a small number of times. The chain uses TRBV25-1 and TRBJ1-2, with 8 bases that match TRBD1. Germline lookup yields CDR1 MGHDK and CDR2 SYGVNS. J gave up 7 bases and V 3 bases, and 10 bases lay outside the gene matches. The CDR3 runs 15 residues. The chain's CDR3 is CASSDQFRGRGGYTF. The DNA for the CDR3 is TGTGCCAGCAGTGACCAATTCAGGGGGCGCGGTGGCTACACCTTC.

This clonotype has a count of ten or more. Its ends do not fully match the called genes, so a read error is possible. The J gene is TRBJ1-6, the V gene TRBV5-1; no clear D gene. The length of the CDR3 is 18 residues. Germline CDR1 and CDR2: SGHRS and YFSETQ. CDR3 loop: CASSLEVSQLSYNSPLNF. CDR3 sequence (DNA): TGCGCCAGCAGCTTGGAGGTTTCTCAACTCTCCTATAATTCACCCCTCAACTTT.